One sample yielded the 2 T cell receptor beta chains listed below, sequenced in a study of blood T cell repertoires in COVID-19. Profiled with immunoSEQ multiplex PCR; TCRdb holds only in-frame clones, not every one. The sample holds tens of thousands of clones, 84% seen once. Sequenced: peripheral blood. The receptors come from a woman at least 80 years old with acute or convalescent COVID-19.

V gene TRBV2 combines with J gene TRBJ2-1; 10 nucleotides align to TRBD1. Germline CDR1 SNHLY, CDR2 FYNNEI. V shed 6 bases, J shed 7 bases, and the junction held 9 bases outside the gene matches. The CDR3 is made up of 15 amino acids. The CDR3 spells CASSFDRGRENEQFF. The CDR3 DNA follows: TGTGCCAGCAGCTTCGACAGGGGGCGCGAGAATGAGCAGTTCTTC.

This chain joins TRBV6-5 and TRBJ1-1, with 7 nucleotides matching TRBD1. Germline loops: CDR1 MNHEY, CDR2 SVGAGI. The CDR3 consists of 13 residues. V shed 6 bases, J shed 1 base, and the junction held 2 bases outside the gene matches. For the CDR3, the DNA is TGTGCCAGCAGGAGGGACAGGAACACTGAAGCTTTCTTT. Protein product: CASRRDRNTEAFF.